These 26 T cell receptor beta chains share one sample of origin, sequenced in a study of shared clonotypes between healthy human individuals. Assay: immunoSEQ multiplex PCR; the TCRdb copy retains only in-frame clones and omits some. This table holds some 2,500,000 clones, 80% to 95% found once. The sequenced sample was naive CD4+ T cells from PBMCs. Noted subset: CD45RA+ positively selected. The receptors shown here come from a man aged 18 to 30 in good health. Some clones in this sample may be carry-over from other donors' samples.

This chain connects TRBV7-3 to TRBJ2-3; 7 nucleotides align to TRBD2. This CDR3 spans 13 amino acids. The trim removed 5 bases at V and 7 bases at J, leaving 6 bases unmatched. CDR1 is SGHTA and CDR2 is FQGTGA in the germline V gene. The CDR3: CASSPRGGNTQYF. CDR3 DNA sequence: TGTGCCAGCAGCCCGAGGGGAGGGAATACGCAGTATTTT.

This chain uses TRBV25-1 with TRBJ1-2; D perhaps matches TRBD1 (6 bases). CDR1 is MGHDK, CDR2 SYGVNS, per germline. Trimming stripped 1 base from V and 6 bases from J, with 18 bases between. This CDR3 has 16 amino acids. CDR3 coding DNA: TGTGCCAGCAGTGAATTGAGCGCGGGGACACGGGATGGCTACACCTTC. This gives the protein CASSELSAGTRDGYTF.

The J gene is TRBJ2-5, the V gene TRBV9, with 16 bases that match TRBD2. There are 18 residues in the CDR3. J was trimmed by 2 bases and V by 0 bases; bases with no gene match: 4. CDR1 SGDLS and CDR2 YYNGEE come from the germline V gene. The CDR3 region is CASSVVPGLAGGQETQYF. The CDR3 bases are TGTGCCAGCAGCGTAGTTCCGGGACTAGCGGGAGGGCAAGAGACCCAGTACTTC.

CDR3 sequence: CASSEAGWWGAGAEAFF. The CDR3 coding sequence is TGTGCCAGCAGTGAAGCCGGTTGGTGGGGCGCAGGGGCTGAAGCTTTCTTT. The V call is TRBV6-1, the J call TRBJ1-1, with D perhaps TRBD1 (6 bases). The CDR3 spans 17 residues. Germline lookup yields CDR1 MNHNS and CDR2 SASEGT. V was pared by 0 bases and J by 6 bases, with 20 bases between.

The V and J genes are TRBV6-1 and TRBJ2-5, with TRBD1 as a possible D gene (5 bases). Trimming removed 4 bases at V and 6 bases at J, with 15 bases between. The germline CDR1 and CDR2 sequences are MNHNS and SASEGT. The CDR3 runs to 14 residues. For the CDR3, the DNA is TGTGCCAGCAGTGTACCGACAGACCTAAAGACCCAGTACTTC. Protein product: CASSVPTDLKTQYF.

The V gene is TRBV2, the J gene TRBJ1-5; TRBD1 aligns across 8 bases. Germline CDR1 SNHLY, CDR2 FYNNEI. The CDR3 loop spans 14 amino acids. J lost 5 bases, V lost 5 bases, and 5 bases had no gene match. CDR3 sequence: CASSLGQDYQPQHF. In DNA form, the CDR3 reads TGTGCCAGCAGTTTGGGACAGGATTATCAGCCCCAGCATTTT.

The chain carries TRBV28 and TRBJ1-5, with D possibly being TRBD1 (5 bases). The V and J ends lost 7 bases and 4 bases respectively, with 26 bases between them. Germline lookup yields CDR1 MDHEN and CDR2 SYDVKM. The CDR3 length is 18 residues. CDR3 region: CASNLLGLGTGMNQPQHF. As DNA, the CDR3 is TGTGCCAGCAATTTGTTGGGGTTAGGGACCGGGATGAATCAGCCCCAGCATTTT.

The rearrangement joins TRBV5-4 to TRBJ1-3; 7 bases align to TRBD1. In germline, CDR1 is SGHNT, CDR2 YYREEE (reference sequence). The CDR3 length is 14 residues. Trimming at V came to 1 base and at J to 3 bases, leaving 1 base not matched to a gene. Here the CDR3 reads CASSLTGVGNTIYF. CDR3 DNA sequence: TGTGCCAGCAGCTTGACAGGGGTTGGAAACACCATATATTTT.

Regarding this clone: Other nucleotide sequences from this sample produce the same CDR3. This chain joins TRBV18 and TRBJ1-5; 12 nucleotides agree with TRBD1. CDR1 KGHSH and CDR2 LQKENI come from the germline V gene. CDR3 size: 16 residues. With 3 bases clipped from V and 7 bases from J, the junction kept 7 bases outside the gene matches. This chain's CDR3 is CASSPPGQGARQPQHF. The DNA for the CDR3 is TGTGCCAGCTCACCCCCGGGACAGGGGGCGCGGCAGCCCCAGCATTTT. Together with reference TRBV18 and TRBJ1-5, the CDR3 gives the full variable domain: NAGVMQNPRHLVRRRGQEARLRCSPMKGHSHVYWYRQLPEEGLKFMVYLQKENIIDESGMPKERFSAEFPKEGPSILRIQQVVRGDSAAYFCASSPPGQGARQPQHFGDGTRLSIL.

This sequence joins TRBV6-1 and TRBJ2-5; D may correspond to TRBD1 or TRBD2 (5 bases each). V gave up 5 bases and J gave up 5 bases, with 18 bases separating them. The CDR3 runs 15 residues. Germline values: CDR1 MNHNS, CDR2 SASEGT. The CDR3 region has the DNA TGTGCCAGCAGTCCGCCTCCGGGACCTGGGGAGACCCAGTACTTC. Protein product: CASSPPPGPGETQYF.

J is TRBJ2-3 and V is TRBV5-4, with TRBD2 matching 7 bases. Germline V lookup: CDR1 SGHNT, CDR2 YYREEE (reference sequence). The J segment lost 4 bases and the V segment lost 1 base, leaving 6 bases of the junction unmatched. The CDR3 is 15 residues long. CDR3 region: CASSLSAGEADTQYF. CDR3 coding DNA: TGTGCCAGCAGCTTGTCGGCGGGAGAGGCAGATACGCAGTATTTT.

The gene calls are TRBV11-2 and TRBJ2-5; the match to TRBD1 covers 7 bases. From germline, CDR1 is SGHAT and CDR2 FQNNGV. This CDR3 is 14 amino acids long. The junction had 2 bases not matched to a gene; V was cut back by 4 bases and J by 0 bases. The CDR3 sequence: CASSSTGNQETQYF. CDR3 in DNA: TGTGCCAGCAGCTCGACAGGGAACCAAGAGACCCAGTACTTC.

The DNA of the CDR3 is TGTGCCAGCAGCACCCGACACACAGGGAGAGGCTCCTACAATGAGCAGTTCTTC. Its translation: CASSTRHTGRGSYNEQFF. The V gene is TRBV21-1, the J gene TRBJ2-1; no check of the table's D call, TRBD1, against the DNA was made. TRBV21-1 is reported as a pseudogene. The CDR3 totals 18 residues.

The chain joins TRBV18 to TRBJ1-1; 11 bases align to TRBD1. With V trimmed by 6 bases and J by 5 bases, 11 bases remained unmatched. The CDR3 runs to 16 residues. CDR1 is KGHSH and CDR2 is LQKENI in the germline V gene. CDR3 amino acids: CASSLGQGASGTEAFF. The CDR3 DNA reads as TGTGCCAGCTCCTTAGGACAGGGGGCTAGTGGGACTGAAGCTTTCTTT.

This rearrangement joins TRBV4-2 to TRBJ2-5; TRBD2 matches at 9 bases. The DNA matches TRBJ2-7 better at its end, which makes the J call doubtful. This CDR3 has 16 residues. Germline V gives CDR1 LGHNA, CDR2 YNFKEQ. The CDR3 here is CASSQAETSGSYEQYF. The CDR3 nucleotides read TGTGCCAGCAGCCAAGCGGAGACTAGCGGATCCTACGAGCAGTACTTC.

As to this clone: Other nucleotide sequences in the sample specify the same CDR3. CDR3 sequence reads: CAWSVGSGYTF. The CDR3 DNA sequence: TGTGCCTGGAGTGTCGGGAGCGGCTACACCTTC. The chain links TRBV30 to TRBJ1-2; D ambiguous. This CDR3 is 11 amino acids long. V lost 0 bases, J lost 8 bases, and 7 bases lay in between. CDR1 and CDR2 (germline): GTSNPN, SVGIG (reference sequence).

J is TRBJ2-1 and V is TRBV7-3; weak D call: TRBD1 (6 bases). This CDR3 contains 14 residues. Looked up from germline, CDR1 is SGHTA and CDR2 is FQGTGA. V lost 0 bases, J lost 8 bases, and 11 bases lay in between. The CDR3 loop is CASSLTRDKDEQFF. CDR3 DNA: TGTGCCAGCAGCTTAACCCGGGACAAAGATGAGCAGTTCTTC.

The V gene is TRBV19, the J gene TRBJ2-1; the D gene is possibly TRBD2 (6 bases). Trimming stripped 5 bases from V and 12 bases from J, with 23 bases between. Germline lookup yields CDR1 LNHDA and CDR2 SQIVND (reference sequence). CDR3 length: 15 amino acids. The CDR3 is CASSPRASDPSWQFF. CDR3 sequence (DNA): TGTGCCAGTAGTCCGCGGGCTAGCGACCCGTCATGGCAGTTCTTC. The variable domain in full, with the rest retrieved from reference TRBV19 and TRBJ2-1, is DGGITQSPKYLFRKEGQNVTLSCEQNLNHDAMYWYRQDPGQGLRLIYYSQIVNDFQKGDIAEGYSVSREKKESFPLTVTSAQKNPTAFYLCASSPRASDPSWQFFGPGTRLTVL.

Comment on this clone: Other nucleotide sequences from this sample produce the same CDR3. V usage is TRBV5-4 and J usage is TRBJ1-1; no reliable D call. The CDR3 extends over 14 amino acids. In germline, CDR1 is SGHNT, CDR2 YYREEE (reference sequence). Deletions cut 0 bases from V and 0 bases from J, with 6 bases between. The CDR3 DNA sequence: TGTGCCAGCAGCTTGGCCAACTTGAACACTGAAGCTTTCTTT. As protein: CASSLANLNTEAFF.

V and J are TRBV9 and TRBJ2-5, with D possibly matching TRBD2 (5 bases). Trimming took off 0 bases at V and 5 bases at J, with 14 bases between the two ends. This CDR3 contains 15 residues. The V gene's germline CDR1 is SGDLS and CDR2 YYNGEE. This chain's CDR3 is CASSVGSGYGETQYF. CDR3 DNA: TGTGCCAGCAGCGTAGGTTCGGGGTATGGCGAGACCCAGTACTTC.

CDR3 protein: CASRWDSYSNQPQHF. The CDR3 coding sequence is TGTGCCAGCAGATGGGACAGCTATAGCAATCAGCCCCAGCATTTT. The chain links TRBV6-1 to TRBJ1-5, with 7 bases identical to TRBD1. The junction had 5 bases not matched to a gene; V was cut back by 6 bases and J by 0 bases. The CDR3 consists of 15 residues. Germline V gene data show CDR1 as MNHNS and CDR2 as SASEGT.

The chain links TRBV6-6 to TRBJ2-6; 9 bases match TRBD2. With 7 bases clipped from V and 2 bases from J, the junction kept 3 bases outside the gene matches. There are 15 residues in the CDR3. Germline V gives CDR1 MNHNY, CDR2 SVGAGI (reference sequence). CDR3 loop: CASIGGRAGANVLTF. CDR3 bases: TGTGCCAGCATCGGCGGGAGGGCTGGGGCCAACGTCCTGACTTTC.

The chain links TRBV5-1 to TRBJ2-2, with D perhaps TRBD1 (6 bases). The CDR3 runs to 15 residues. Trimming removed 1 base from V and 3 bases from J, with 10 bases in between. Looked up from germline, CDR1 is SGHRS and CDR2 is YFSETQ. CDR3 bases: TGCGCCAGCAGCTTGAGCGCAGGGGACACCGGGGAGCTGTTTTTT. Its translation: CASSLSAGDTGELFF.

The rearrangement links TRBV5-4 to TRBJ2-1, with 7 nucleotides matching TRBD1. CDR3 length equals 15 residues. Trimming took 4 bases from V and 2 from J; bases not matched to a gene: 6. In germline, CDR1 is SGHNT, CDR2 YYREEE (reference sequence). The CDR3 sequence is CASSRRQGTYNEQFF. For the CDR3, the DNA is TGTGCCAGCAGCCGTAGACAGGGAACCTACAATGAGCAGTTCTTC.

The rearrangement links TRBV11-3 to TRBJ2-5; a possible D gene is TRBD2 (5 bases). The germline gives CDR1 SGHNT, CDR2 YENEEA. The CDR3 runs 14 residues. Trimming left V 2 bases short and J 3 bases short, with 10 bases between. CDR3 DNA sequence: TGTGCCAGCAGCTTACGGGGATCCGAAGAGACCCAGTACTTC. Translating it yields CASSLRGSEETQYF.

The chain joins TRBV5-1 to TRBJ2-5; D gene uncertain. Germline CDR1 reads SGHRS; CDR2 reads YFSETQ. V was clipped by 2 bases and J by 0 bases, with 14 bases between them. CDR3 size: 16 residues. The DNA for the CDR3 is TGCGCCAGCAGCTTAGGAAGGGCTACCCACCAAGAGACCCAGTACTTC. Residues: CASSLGRATHQETQYF.